This is a list of T cell receptor beta chains from one sample in a study of T-cell memory formation after mild COVID-19. In TCRdb, the 5' RACE reads were re-called with MiXCR into one record per CDR3 protein. The sample lists 500,000 to 600,000 distinct CDR3 sequences; roughly 17% were seen once. The sequencing input was PBMCs or a T cell subset sorted from them (not recorded which). Receptors originate from an adult woman who had mild COVID-19 (a few samples of this study predate the infection). Cell type and time point are not known. The CDR3 runs from the conserved cysteine through the conserved F or W. The order of the fields is D gene, J gene, V gene, clone size, CDR3 DNA, CDR3 protein. D genes are given only for firm matches. Only some rows state a clone size, as once, few, many or a class for expanded clones.

d_call: .; j_call: TRBJ2-7; v_call: TRBV9; clone_size: once; cdr3_nt: TGTGCCAGCAGCGTGGGGGACGCCATCTACGAGCAGTACTTC; cdr3_aa: CASSVGDAIYEQYF
d_call: .; j_call: TRBJ1-5; v_call: TRBV7-6; clone_size: few; cdr3_nt: TGTGCCAGCAGCTTAGAACGGTGGGAAGGCCAGCCCCAGCATTTT; cdr3_aa: CASSLERWEGQPQHF
d_call: .; j_call: TRBJ1-3; v_call: TRBV7-8; clone_size: few; cdr3_nt: TGTGCCAGCAGCTTAACAGTGCCGCTCAACACCATATATTTT; cdr3_aa: CASSLTVPLNTIYF
d_call: .; j_call: TRBJ2-1; v_call: TRBV30; clone_size: few; cdr3_nt: TGTGCCTGGAGTGTTGTTGAGCAGTTCTTC; cdr3_aa: CAWSVVEQFF
d_call: .; j_call: TRBJ1-1; v_call: TRBV4-1; clone_size: .; cdr3_nt: TGCGCCAGCAGCCAGTGGGGGGCCGGCACTGAAGCTTTCTTT; cdr3_aa: CASSQWGAGTEAFF
d_call: .; j_call: TRBJ1-1; v_call: TRBV29-1; clone_size: .; cdr3_nt: TGCAGCGTTGAAATAGGCCCTCGCACTGAAGCTTTCTTT; cdr3_aa: CSVEIGPRTEAFF
d_call: .; j_call: TRBJ1-6; v_call: TRBV2; clone_size: .; cdr3_nt: TGTGCCAGCAGTGAAGCGCTTCGACGGAGCTCCTATAATTCACCCCTCCACTTT; cdr3_aa: CASSEALRRSSYNSPLHF
d_call: .; j_call: TRBJ2-3; v_call: TRBV5-1; clone_size: few; cdr3_nt: TGCGCCAGCACCCTCTTGGTTGGACAGCTCACAGATACGCAGTATTTT; cdr3_aa: CASTLLVGQLTDTQYF
d_call: TRBD1; j_call: TRBJ2-2; v_call: TRBV9; clone_size: .; cdr3_nt: TGTGCCAGCAGCTTAAGACAGGGGATGGGGGCCGGCACCGGGGAGCTGTTTTTT; cdr3_aa: CASSLRQGMGAGTGELFF
d_call: .; j_call: TRBJ1-5; v_call: TRBV29-1; clone_size: .; cdr3_nt: TGCAGCGTTGCAGTGGGAGGGGGACCAGATCAGCCCCAGCATTTT; cdr3_aa: CSVAVGGGPDQPQHF
d_call: .; j_call: TRBJ2-3; v_call: TRBV6-1; clone_size: .; cdr3_nt: TGTGCCAGCAGTGACCCCTATGTAAGCACAGATACGCAGTATTTT; cdr3_aa: CASSDPYVSTDTQYF
d_call: .; j_call: TRBJ2-1; v_call: TRBV7-6; clone_size: .; cdr3_nt: TGTGCCAGCAGCTCCCAGGGGGGGAAGGATGAGCAGTTCTTC; cdr3_aa: CASSSQGGKDEQFF
d_call: .; j_call: TRBJ2-1; v_call: TRBV29-1; clone_size: .; cdr3_nt: TGCAGCGTTGCCGGTGTACCGTTCTTC; cdr3_aa: CSVAGVPFF
d_call: TRBD2; j_call: TRBJ2-1; v_call: TRBV24-1; clone_size: .; cdr3_nt: TGTGCCACCAGTGACCTGGGACTAGCAAGGAATGAGCAGTTCTTC; cdr3_aa: CATSDLGLARNEQFF
d_call: .; j_call: TRBJ1-1; v_call: TRBV5-1; clone_size: few; cdr3_nt: TGCGCCAGCAGCTTGGATACGGGGTACACTGAAGCTTTCTTT; cdr3_aa: CASSLDTGYTEAFF
d_call: .; j_call: TRBJ1-1; v_call: TRBV7-3; clone_size: many; cdr3_nt: TGTGCCAGCAGCCCCGGCCCAGGTGGCGCTGAAGCTTTCTTT; cdr3_aa: CASSPGPGGAEAFF
d_call: .; j_call: TRBJ1-2; v_call: TRBV20-1; clone_size: once; cdr3_nt: TGCAGTGCTAGAGTAGCCGGGACGGCCCATTATGGCTACACCTTC; cdr3_aa: CSARVAGTAHYGYTF
d_call: .; j_call: TRBJ1-1; v_call: TRBV3-1; clone_size: .; cdr3_nt: TGTGCCAGCAGCCATGCGGTAGGGAACACTGAAGCTTTCTTT; cdr3_aa: CASSHAVGNTEAFF
d_call: .; j_call: TRBJ1-5; v_call: TRBV19; clone_size: .; cdr3_nt: TGTGCCAGTAGTATGACAGTGAGCAATCAGCCCCAGCATTTT; cdr3_aa: CASSMTVSNQPQHF
d_call: TRBD2; j_call: TRBJ2-7; v_call: TRBV7-9; clone_size: many; cdr3_nt: TGTGCCAGCAGCCAGCGGGGCAGATCCTCCTACGAGCAGTACTTC; cdr3_aa: CASSQRGRSSYEQYF
d_call: TRBD2; j_call: TRBJ2-5; v_call: TRBV10-2; clone_size: few; cdr3_nt: TGCGCCAGCAGTGGTCGGGGGGGTCTACAAGAGACCCAGTACTTC; cdr3_aa: CASSGRGGLQETQYF
d_call: TRBD1; j_call: TRBJ2-1; v_call: TRBV7-6; clone_size: few; cdr3_nt: TGTGCCAGCAGCACCCTACAGGGGGCCTTCAATGAGCAGTTCTTC; cdr3_aa: CASSTLQGAFNEQFF
d_call: TRBD2; j_call: TRBJ2-1; v_call: TRBV7-6; clone_size: .; cdr3_nt: TGTGCCAGCAGCCCGATCGGGACTAGCGATGAGCAGTTCTTC; cdr3_aa: CASSPIGTSDEQFF
d_call: .; j_call: TRBJ2-1; v_call: TRBV5-6; clone_size: many; cdr3_nt: TGTGCCAGCAGCTCCCACAATGAGCAGTTCTTC; cdr3_aa: CASSSHNEQFF
d_call: TRBD2; j_call: TRBJ2-3; v_call: TRBV7-9; clone_size: .; cdr3_nt: TGTGCCAGCAGCTTGGCGCTAGCGGCCATCACAGATACGCAGTATTTT; cdr3_aa: CASSLALAAITDTQYF
d_call: .; j_call: TRBJ2-2; v_call: TRBV29-1; clone_size: few; cdr3_nt: TGCAGCGTTGGTCTGAACACCGGGGAGCTGTTTTTT; cdr3_aa: CSVGLNTGELFF
d_call: .; j_call: TRBJ2-1; v_call: TRBV7-8; clone_size: .; cdr3_nt: TGTGCCAGCAGCTGGGGGCCGGGACTACGATATGAGCAGTTCTTC; cdr3_aa: CASSWGPGLRYEQFF
d_call: .; j_call: TRBJ2-3; v_call: TRBV5-1; clone_size: many; cdr3_nt: TGCGCCAGCAGCGGGTACGGGACTCCTGACACAGATACGCAGTATTTT; cdr3_aa: CASSGYGTPDTDTQYF
d_call: .; j_call: TRBJ2-3; v_call: TRBV11-3; clone_size: .; cdr3_nt: TGTGCCAGCAGCTTCTTCTCAGGACACAAAGGCATGGATACGCAGTATTTT; cdr3_aa: CASSFFSGHKGMDTQYF
d_call: .; j_call: TRBJ2-7; v_call: TRBV29-1; clone_size: few; cdr3_nt: TGCAGCGTTGAAACCCAGGGTACCTACGAGCAGTACTTC; cdr3_aa: CSVETQGTYEQYF
d_call: .; j_call: TRBJ2-3; v_call: TRBV4-1; clone_size: .; cdr3_nt: TGCGCCAGCAGCCGTTTCCCTGGCCGGTGGGATACGCAGTATTTT; cdr3_aa: CASSRFPGRWDTQYF
d_call: .; j_call: TRBJ2-3; v_call: TRBV9; clone_size: few; cdr3_nt: TGTGCCAGCAGCGTAGAGGTACTCGACACAGATACGCAGTATTTT; cdr3_aa: CASSVEVLDTDTQYF
d_call: .; j_call: TRBJ1-2; v_call: TRBV18; clone_size: once; cdr3_nt: TGTGCCAGCTCACCGCAATCTACTAACTATGGCTACACCTTC; cdr3_aa: CASSPQSTNYGYTF
d_call: .; j_call: TRBJ2-3; v_call: TRBV20-1; clone_size: .; cdr3_nt: TGCAGTGCTAGAGCGGTCCTACTGGCAGATACGCAGTATTTT; cdr3_aa: CSARAVLLADTQYF
d_call: .; j_call: TRBJ2-1; v_call: TRBV11-2; clone_size: few; cdr3_nt: TGTGCCAGCAGCTTACCGGAGACTTCCAATGAGCAGTTCTTC; cdr3_aa: CASSLPETSNEQFF
d_call: .; j_call: TRBJ1-2; v_call: TRBV2; clone_size: .; cdr3_nt: TGTGCCAGCAGTGACCACCGAGCTAACTATGGCTACACCTTC; cdr3_aa: CASSDHRANYGYTF
d_call: TRBD2; j_call: TRBJ2-7; v_call: TRBV5-1; clone_size: .; cdr3_nt: TGCGCCAGCAGCTCCTCCCGGACTAGCGGCGTGGACGAGCAGTACTTC; cdr3_aa: CASSSSRTSGVDEQYF
d_call: TRBD1; j_call: TRBJ1-2; v_call: TRBV9; clone_size: few; cdr3_nt: TGTGCCAGCAACCTCGGACAGGGCTATGGCTACACCTTC; cdr3_aa: CASNLGQGYGYTF
d_call: TRBD1; j_call: TRBJ2-1; v_call: TRBV4-1; clone_size: .; cdr3_nt: TGCGCCAGCGGTGAGGGACAGGGAAATTTCAATGAGCAGTTCTTC; cdr3_aa: CASGEGQGNFNEQFF
d_call: .; j_call: TRBJ2-4; v_call: TRBV3-2; clone_size: few; cdr3_nt: TGTGCCAGCAGCCAAGCGGGACAGGTATCGGTAGCCAAAAACATTCAGTACTTC; cdr3_aa: CASSQAGQVSVAKNIQYF
d_call: .; j_call: TRBJ2-7; v_call: TRBV30; clone_size: few; cdr3_nt: TGTGCCTGGAGCAAAGAGGGGTACGAGCAGTACTTC; cdr3_aa: CAWSKEGYEQYF
d_call: TRBD2; j_call: TRBJ2-1; v_call: TRBV29-1; clone_size: .; cdr3_nt: TGCAGCGTTGACCCTAGCGGGAATTCCTACAATGAGCAGTTCTTC; cdr3_aa: CSVDPSGNSYNEQFF
d_call: .; j_call: TRBJ2-3; v_call: TRBV7-9; clone_size: many; cdr3_nt: TGTGCCAGCAGCTTTCGAGAATACACAGATACGCAGTATTTT; cdr3_aa: CASSFREYTDTQYF
d_call: .; j_call: TRBJ1-5; v_call: TRBV5-1; clone_size: few; cdr3_nt: TGCGCCAGCAGCTTGGAAACGGGGGATCAGCCCCAGCATTTT; cdr3_aa: CASSLETGDQPQHF
d_call: .; j_call: TRBJ1-1; v_call: TRBV19; clone_size: few; cdr3_nt: TGTGCCAGTAGTATAGATCCCGCGTCTTGGGGTGAAGCTTTCTTT; cdr3_aa: CASSIDPASWGEAFF
d_call: .; j_call: TRBJ2-1; v_call: TRBV5-1; clone_size: few; cdr3_nt: TGCGCCAGCAGCCCCTCTCCGGGACACAACAATGAGCAGTTCTTC; cdr3_aa: CASSPSPGHNNEQFF
d_call: TRBD2; j_call: TRBJ2-5; v_call: TRBV3-1; clone_size: few; cdr3_nt: TGTGCCAGCAGCCAAGATGATAGCGGGACGGCGGTACAAGAGACCCAGTACTTC; cdr3_aa: CASSQDDSGTAVQETQYF
d_call: .; j_call: TRBJ1-2; v_call: TRBV6-2/TRBV6-3; clone_size: .; cdr3_nt: TGTGCCACTCTCCGGGGCGTCTATGGCTACACCTTC; cdr3_aa: CATLRGVYGYTF
d_call: .; j_call: TRBJ2-3; v_call: TRBV5-4; clone_size: few; cdr3_nt: TGTGCCAGCAGCTTTGGGGGGACAGAGAGGGGTACGCAGTATTTT; cdr3_aa: CASSFGGTERGTQYF
d_call: .; j_call: TRBJ2-1; v_call: TRBV7-9; clone_size: many; cdr3_nt: TGTGCCAGCGGCCTCCCCAGCCCCTTGAGCTCCTACAATGAGCAGTTCTTC; cdr3_aa: CASGLPSPLSSYNEQFF
d_call: .; j_call: TRBJ2-7; v_call: TRBV5-1; clone_size: .; cdr3_nt: TGCGCCAGCAGCTTCGCCGGGACGGTCTACGAGCAGTACTTC; cdr3_aa: CASSFAGTVYEQYF
d_call: .; j_call: TRBJ2-1; v_call: TRBV6-5; clone_size: few; cdr3_nt: TGTGCCAGCAGTTCTCGAGGCGTGGAGCAGTTCTTC; cdr3_aa: CASSSRGVEQFF
d_call: .; j_call: TRBJ2-3; v_call: TRBV29-1; clone_size: .; cdr3_nt: TGCAGCGCCCTCGGTAGGGCCCAGGGCGGCCCGGATTCGGATACGCAGTATTTT; cdr3_aa: CSALGRAQGGPDSDTQYF
d_call: .; j_call: TRBJ1-1; v_call: TRBV5-1; clone_size: few; cdr3_nt: TGCGCCAGCAGCATGACAGGACTAGCGAACACTGAAGCTTTCTTT; cdr3_aa: CASSMTGLANTEAFF
d_call: TRBD2; j_call: TRBJ2-2; v_call: TRBV7-8; clone_size: many; cdr3_nt: TGTGCCAGCAGCCTAGGGACTAGCGGACGGGAGCTGTTTTTT; cdr3_aa: CASSLGTSGRELFF
d_call: TRBD2; j_call: TRBJ2-2; v_call: TRBV4-3; clone_size: .; cdr3_nt: TGCGCCAGCAGCCTCGGAGCCCCCAGCGGGATGAACACCGGGGAGCTGTTTTTT; cdr3_aa: CASSLGAPSGMNTGELFF
d_call: .; j_call: TRBJ1-2; v_call: TRBV30; clone_size: .; cdr3_nt: TGTGCCTGGAGTGGCAGTAGGAGAGCGCCCGCCTTC; cdr3_aa: CAWSGSRRAPAF